The 6 T cell receptor beta chains presented below share a single source sample, sequenced in a study of shared clonotypes between healthy human individuals. Sequenced by immunoSEQ multiplex PCR; TCRdb stores in-frame clones only, minus some. Of around 990,000 clones in the sample, roughly 80% were seen once. The material sequenced was memory CD4+ T cells from PBMCs. The sample's subset: CD45RA-negative fraction. Every receptor here comes from a man between 18 and 29 years old in good health. Some clones in this sample may be carry-over from other donors' samples.

A word on this clone: Given a far larger clone just one base away, this is likely a sequencing read error. This chain connects TRBV2 to TRBJ1-1; D gene ambiguous. Germline CDR1 SNHLY, CDR2 FYNNEI. The CDR3 sequence is 14 residues long. In DNA, the CDR3 is TGTGCCAACAGTGAAGCTGTAAAACTGACTGAAGCTTTCTTT. Protein: CANSEAVKLTEAFF.

The gene calls are TRBV7-9 and TRBJ1-5; the D gene is possibly TRBD1 (5 bases). The V end was cut by 0 bases, the J end by 3 bases, with 6 bases between. The CDR3 runs 14 residues. CDR1 is SEHNR, CDR2 FQNEAQ, per germline (reference sequence). For the CDR3, the DNA is TGTGCCAGCAGCTTAGCAGGGGTCAATCAGCCCCAGCATTTT. It yields the protein CASSLAGVNQPQHF.

The chain employs TRBV2 and TRBJ2-1, with TRBD2 matching 13 bases. V trimming: 3 bases; J trimming: 8 bases; junction bases outside the gene matches: 4. The length of the CDR3 is 15 residues. In germline, CDR1 is SNHLY, CDR2 FYNNEI. The CDR3 sequence is CASSDGTSGIDEQFF. As DNA, the CDR3 is TGTGCCAGCAGTGATGGGACTAGCGGGATAGATGAGCAGTTCTTC.

The rearrangement uses TRBV5-5 and TRBJ1-1; no definite D call. V lost 1 base and J 7 bases, leaving 14 bases between the germline ends. The germline gives CDR1 SGHKS, CDR2 YYEKEE (reference sequence). The CDR3 totals 14 residues. CDR3 sequence reads: CASSLWQFQGEAFF. DNA for the CDR3: TGTGCCAGCAGCTTGTGGCAGTTTCAAGGTGAAGCTTTCTTT. The complete variable domain, with remaining parts taken from reference TRBV5-5 and TRBJ1-1, reads DAGVTQSPTHLIKTRGQQVTLRCSPISGHKSVSWYQQVLGQGPQFIFQYYEKEERGRGNFPDRFSARQFPNYSSELNVNALLLGDSALYLCASSLWQFQGEAFFGQGTRLTVV.

The chain carries TRBV6-1 and TRBJ1-6, with 7 positions matching TRBD1. Germline trimming cut 6 bases from V and 9 bases from J; bases unmatched to any gene: 5. Germline V gene sequence: CDR1 MNHNS, CDR2 SASEGT. The CDR3 length is 13 residues. The CDR3 DNA sequence: TGTGCCAGCAGAGAGACAGGGACTTCACCCCTCCACTTT. Its translation is CASRETGTSPLHF.

This sequence joins TRBV27 and TRBJ1-2; possible D gene TRBD1, 6 bases. With 0 bases removed from V and 4 bases from J, the gap between germline ends came to 12 bases. CDR3 length: 15 amino acids. In germline, CDR1 is MNHEY, CDR2 SMNVEV (reference sequence). The CDR3, as DNA: TGTGCCAGCAGTTTATCGGCAAGGGGGATCTATGGCTACACCTTC. Translated: CASSLSARGIYGYTF.